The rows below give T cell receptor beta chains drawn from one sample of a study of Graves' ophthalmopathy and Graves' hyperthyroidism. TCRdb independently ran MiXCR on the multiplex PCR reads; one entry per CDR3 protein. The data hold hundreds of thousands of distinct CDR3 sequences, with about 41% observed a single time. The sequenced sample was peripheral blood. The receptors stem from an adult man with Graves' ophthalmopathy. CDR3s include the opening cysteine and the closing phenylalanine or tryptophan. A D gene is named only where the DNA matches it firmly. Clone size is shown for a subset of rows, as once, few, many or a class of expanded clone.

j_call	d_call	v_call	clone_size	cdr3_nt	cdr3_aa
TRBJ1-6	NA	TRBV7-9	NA	TGTGCCAGCAGCTTAGCGGGGACCCTCCACTTT	CASSLAGTLHF
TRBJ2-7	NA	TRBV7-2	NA	TGTGCCAGCAGCTCCTATTATTGGGACAACTACGAGCAGTACTTC	CASSSYYWDNYEQYF
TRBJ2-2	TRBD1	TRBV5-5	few	TGTGCCAGCAGCCAACGACAGGGGGGAGGTGGCGGGGAGCTGTTTTTT	CASSQRQGGGGGELFF
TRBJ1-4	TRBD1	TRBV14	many	TGTGCCAGCAGTCTTGACAGGGTTGGGAAAACTAATGAAAAACTGTTTTTT	CASSLDRVGKTNEKLFF
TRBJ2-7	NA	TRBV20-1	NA	TGCAGTGCTACCACCAGGGGATACGAGCAGTACTTC	CSATTRGYEQYF
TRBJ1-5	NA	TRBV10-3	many	TGTGCCATCAGGGGGACGGAGAATCAGCCCCAGCATTTT	CAIRGTENQPQHF
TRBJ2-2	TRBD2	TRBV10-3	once	TGCGCCATCAGTGCCCAGACTAGCGGGAGCACCGGGGAGCTGGTTTTT	CAISAQTSGSTGELVF
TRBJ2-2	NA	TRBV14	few	TGTGCCAGCAGCCCTCTAATTGGCGGGGAGCTGTTTTTT	CASSPLIGGELFF
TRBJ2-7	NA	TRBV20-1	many	TGCAGTGCTGCCACTCGGTACGAGCAGTACTTC	CSAATRYEQYF
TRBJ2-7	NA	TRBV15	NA	TGTGCCACCAAACGCCAGAACCCCTCCAGCTCCGAGCAGTACTTC	CATKRQNPSSSEQYF
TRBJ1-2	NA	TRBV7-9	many	TGTGCCAGCTCTTATGTATATGGCTACACCTTC	CASSYVYGYTF
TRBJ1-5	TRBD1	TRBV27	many	TGTGCCAGCAGTTTAACGGGACAGGCGTATCAGCCCCAGCATTTT	CASSLTGQAYQPQHF
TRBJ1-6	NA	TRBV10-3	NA	TGTGCCATCAGCCCGGGAGCCAGAGGTTCACCCCTCCACTTT	CAISPGARGSPLHF
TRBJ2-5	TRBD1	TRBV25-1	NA	TGTGCCAGCAGTGAACGGGGGACAGGGACGGGCAGGCCTCGGCAAGAGACCCAGTACTTC	CASSERGTGTGRPRQETQYF
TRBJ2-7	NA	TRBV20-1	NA	TGCAGTGCTTTATATTCCTACGAGCAGTACTTC	CSALYSYEQYF
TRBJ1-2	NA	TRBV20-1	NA	TGCAGTGCTCCTTACCCCGGGACAACGGGCTACACCTTC	CSAPYPGTTGYTF
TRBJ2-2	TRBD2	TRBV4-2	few	TGTGCCAGCAGCCCACGACTCGGGACTAGCTGGAGCGGGGAGCTGTTTTTT	CASSPRLGTSWSGELFF
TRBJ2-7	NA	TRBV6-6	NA	TGTGCCAGCAGTTACTCCGAGGGGGGGACCTACGAGCAGTACTTC	CASSYSEGGTYEQYF
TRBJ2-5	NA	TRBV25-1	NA	TGTGCCAGCAGTGAAGGGCCCTCCGGGTCAGAGACCCAGTACTTC	CASSEGPSGSETQYF
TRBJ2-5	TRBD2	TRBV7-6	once	TGTGCCAGCAGCTTAGTACTAGCGGGGGGGCCCCAGTACTTC	CASSLVLAGGPQYF
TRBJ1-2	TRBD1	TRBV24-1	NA	TGTGCCACCAGTGACCGGGACAGGCCTTGTGGCTACACCTTC	CATSDRDRPCGYTF
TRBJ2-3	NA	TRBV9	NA	TGTGCCAGCAGCGTCAGCGGTAGCACAGATACGCAGTATTTT	CASSVSGSTDTQYF
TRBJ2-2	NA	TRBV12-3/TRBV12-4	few	TGTGCCAGCAGTTTACCGCTGACCGGGGAGCTGTTTTTT	CASSLPLTGELFF
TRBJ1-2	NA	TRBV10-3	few	TGTGCCAGCAGTTCCCGTACGATGCTTACTAACTATGGCTACACCTTC	CASSSRTMLTNYGYTF
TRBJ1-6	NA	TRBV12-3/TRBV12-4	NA	TGTGCCAGCAGTCGGACCGGGCCCGAGACACCCCTCCACTTT	CASSRTGPETPLHF
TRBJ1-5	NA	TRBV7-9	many	TGTGCCAGCAGCTTATCCGGGCTAAGCAATCAGCCCCAGCATTTT	CASSLSGLSNQPQHF
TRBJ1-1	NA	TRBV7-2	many	TGTGCCAGCAGCTCCCGACAGGCTAACACTGAAGCTTTCTTT	CASSSRQANTEAFF
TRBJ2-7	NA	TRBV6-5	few	TGTGCCAGCAGTACACGGACACCCAAAACGGACGAGCAGTACTTC	CASSTRTPKTDEQYF
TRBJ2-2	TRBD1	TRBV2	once	TGTGCCAGCCCACAGGGGGCTGGGGAGCTGTTTTTT	CASPQGAGELFF
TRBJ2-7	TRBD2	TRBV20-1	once	TGCAGTGCTAGACGTGTGGGACTAGCGGAGGAGGGGCAGTACTTC	CSARRVGLAEEGQYF
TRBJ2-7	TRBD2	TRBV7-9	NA	TGTGCCAGCAGCGGCGGACTAGCGGGAGAGGGCGGGGAGCAGTACTTC	CASSGGLAGEGGEQYF
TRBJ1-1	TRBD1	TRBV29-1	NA	TGCAGCGGCCGGGACAGCAGCTTAGCCCAGAGCACTGAAGCTTTCTTT	CSGRDSSLAQSTEAFF
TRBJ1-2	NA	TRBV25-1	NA	TGTGCCAGCAGTGCTAGAGCCGGGACCGACTATGGCTACACCTTC	CASSARAGTDYGYTF
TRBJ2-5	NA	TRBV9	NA	TGTGCCAGCAGCGTAGGTCAGAGGGCCAAGCAAGAGACCCAGTACTTC	CASSVGQRAKQETQYF
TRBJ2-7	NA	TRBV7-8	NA	TGTGCCAGCAGCTCGGGGCCCTACGGGTCCTACGAGCAGTACTTC	CASSSGPYGSYEQYF
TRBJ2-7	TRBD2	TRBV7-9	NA	TGTGTAGCGGGGCAGCTCGAGCAGTACTTC	CVAGQLEQYF
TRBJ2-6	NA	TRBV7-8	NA	TGTGCCAGCAGCTTGGGGTTCCAGGGATACTCTGGGGCCAACGTCCTGACTTTC	CASSLGFQGYSGANVLTF
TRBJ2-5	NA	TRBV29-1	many	TGCAGCGTTGAAGATCTGGACAAGAACCAGCAAGAGACCCAGTACTTC	CSVEDLDKNQQETQYF
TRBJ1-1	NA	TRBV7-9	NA	TGTGCCAGCAGCTGGGGCAGGGGAATCACTGAAGCTTTCTTT	CASSWGRGITEAFF
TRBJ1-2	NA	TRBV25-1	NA	TGTGCCAGCAGTGCTTCTGGGCCGGGCCTTAACTATGGCTACACCTTC	CASSASGPGLNYGYTF
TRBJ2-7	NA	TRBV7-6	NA	TGTGCCAGTAGCTTAGCAGGGACTGACGAGCAGTGCTTC	CASSLAGTDEQCF
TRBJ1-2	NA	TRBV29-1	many	TGCAGCGTTAATAGGGTTCTTGGCTACACCTTC	CSVNRVLGYTF
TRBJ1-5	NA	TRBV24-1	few	TGTGCCACCAGTGGTAGACTCTATAGCAATCAGCCCCAGCATTTT	CATSGRLYSNQPQHF
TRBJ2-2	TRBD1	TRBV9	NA	TGTGCCAGCAGCCTCTTTTTTGGACAGGTCGCCGGGGAGCTGTTTTTT	CASSLFFGQVAGELFF
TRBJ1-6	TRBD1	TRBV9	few	TGTGCCAGCAGAGCCGACAGGGGGCGCGATAATTCACCCCTCCACTTT	CASRADRGRDNSPLHF
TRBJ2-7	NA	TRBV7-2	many	TGTGCCAGCAGCCCCCCGGGTCACGAGCAGTACTTC	CASSPPGHEQYF
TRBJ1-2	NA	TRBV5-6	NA	TGTGCCAGCAGCAAGGCTGTGGTCCCGCCTGGTGGCTACACCTTC	CASSKAVVPPGGYTF
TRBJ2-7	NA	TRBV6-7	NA	TGTGCCAGCATGAGGGAAGATAGGAAGCAGTACTTC	CASMREDRKQYF
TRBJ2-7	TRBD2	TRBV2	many	TGTGCCAGCAGTGAAAGTCAGGGAGGGTGCGAGCAGTACTTC	CASSESQGGCEQYF
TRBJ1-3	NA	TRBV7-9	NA	TGCGCCAGCAGCCAATGGACGGGGGCAAACTCTGGAAACACCATATATTTT	CASSQWTGANSGNTIYF